This record looks at one T cell receptor (beta chain) sequence and its context. A read error may account for a junction end that differs from germline. This CDR3 comprises 18 residues. The germline gives CDR1 SEHNR, CDR2 FQNEAQ (reference sequence). Profiled with immunoSEQ multiplex PCR; TCRdb holds only in-frame clones, not every one. The table records about 480,000 clones, roughly 85% of them present only once. This sample stems from a study of shared clonotypes between healthy human individuals. This clonotype originated in a woman in her forties in good health. Some clones in this sample may be carry-over from other donors' samples. Sequencing was done on a sample of PBMCs. V is TRBV7-9 and J is TRBJ2-2; possible D gene TRBD2, 6 bases. In DNA, the CDR3 is TGCGCCAGCAGCCGACGTCTTTTTTCGCGGGAAGGAACCGGGGAGCTGTTTTTT. Translating it yields CASSRRLFSREGTGELFF.